This entry concerns a single T cell receptor (beta chain). It has no known antigen specificity. No much larger clone exists at a distance of one base, and base qualities are not known. Counted from cysteine to phenylalanine, this CDR3 has 14 amino acids. The DNA shown is the 42-base CDR3, in frame from base 1. Via the germline V gene, CDR1 is MDHEN and CDR2 SYDVKM. Relative to germline, V is 10 bases shorter and J is 0 bases shorter, with 14 bases between their ends. Healthy HIV-negative adults with no recently reported acute infections or vaccinations were included as donors. All donors were Caucasian adults living in Nashville, Tennessee, USA. For unsorted samples, roughly 91 million PBMCs were counted, and genomic DNA was extracted using the QIAamp DNA Blood Mini kit. After blood collection by leukapheresis, PBMCs were isolated using Ficoll-Histopaque density gradient centrifugation and then cryopreserved in the vapor phase of liquid nitrogen.

The entry originates in a study of shared clonotypes between healthy human individuals (TCRdb year 2020). About the investigation overall: The cohort included three men and a couple of women between 18 and 49 years of age. To estimate repertoire size and how much clonotype sharing occurs between individuals, the study deeply sequenced the blood TCR repertoires of several healthy adults. Different laboratories and diverse techniques were used to prepare libraries and sequence TCR repertoires, to increase sequencing depth and limit assay-specific biases. Leukapheresis yielded between about 0.94 and 9.5 billion PBMCs per donor.

Overall study results and their limits: Sampling was restricted to blood, and TCR repertoires in tissues likely differ from the TCR repertoires found in blood. Based on pairwise subsampling, the degree of clonotype sharing among donors was expected to be affected by sequencing depth. The genetic and exposure-history diversity represented was limited by the small number of donors.

Using the deep immunoSEQ assay, TCR CDR3 regions were amplified from genomic DNA by multiplex PCR. For each cell subset, the extracted genomic DNA was distributed evenly across all wells of several immunoSEQ 96-well plates, and each plate served as one replicate. For unsorted PBMC, approximately 290 ng genomic DNA, equal to about 29,000 T cell genomes, was loaded into each replicate PCR. Unsorted PBMC genomic DNA was sequenced across ten immunoSEQ deep assay plates. Purified libraries were measured with a Qubit 3.0 fluorometer, size-checked on a Bioanalyzer 2100, and measured again with the KAPA Library Quantification kit. Every immunoSEQ 96-well plate was sequenced on a dedicated single-read 150-cycle Illumina NextSeq 550 flow cell. In the source study's methods: Because the immunoSEQ output included only junctional sequences and no quality scores, the filtering could not be the same as the filtering used for full-length reads. To assign V/J genes and CDR3, sequences were annotated using PyIR, a Python wrapper for IgBLAST v1.9, with IMGT germline references. Any read was removed if the V/J assignment was weak (E-value above 1e-6), the CDR3 was missing, or the read contained stop codons, out-of-frame junctions, or ambiguous translated residues. V3J clonotypes were defined as sequences sharing the same inferred V gene, J gene, and CDR3 amino acid sequence. The percentage overlap between two repertoires was calculated by dividing the number of shared unique clonotypes by the size of the smaller repertoire. Repertoire richness was assessed with RTK rarefaction, the Chao1 estimator, and Recon v2.1 estimates of unobserved clonotypes. The immuneACCESS repertoire file appears here via TCRdb, limited to in-frame rearrangements. These files lack a portion of the clones; in checked studies, under half of the deficit traces to unresolved V genes, and the cause of the others is not known. The V and J calls and clone size were taken over from that table, and D and trimming were inferred from the DNA. Across this sample there are some 470,000 clones, with about three quarters seen only once. The leading ten clones occupy 10% to 15% of the sample.

The chain is encoded by TRBV28 joined to TRBJ2-3; the D segment could be TRBD2, given 6 matching bases. Input material: PBMCs. This clonotype originated in a middle-aged woman in good health. Some clones in this sample may be carry-over from other donors' samples. Here is the DNA: TGTGCCATCCGCCGGGAGCTCAGCACAGATACGCAGTATTTT. It specifies CAIRRELSTDTQYF.